A selection of T cell receptor beta chains follows, all from one sample in a study of naive and memory T cell subsets. One entry per CDR3 protein, called by TCRdb with MiXCR from the UMI-ligation and nested PCR reads. This table holds 95,000 to 150,000 distinct CDR3 sequences, 35% to 45% found once. Source material: central memory CD4+ T cells from blood. The receptors derive from a human donor in good health. The CDR3 runs from the conserved cysteine through the conserved F or W. The order of the fields is clone size, V gene, D gene, J gene, CDR3 protein, CDR3 DNA. The D gene is left open where the match is weak. Size values are once, few and many counts, or a class for expanded clones, and some rows have none.

>-|TRBV29-1|-|TRBJ2-1
CSVADLPLQFF
TGCAGCGTCGCGGACCTTCCGCTACAGTTCTTC
>-|TRBV12-3/TRBV12-4|TRBD1|TRBJ2-7
CASSLASGTGSGEQYF
TGTGCCAGCAGTTTAGCCAGCGGGACAGGGTCGGGCGAGCAGTACTTC
>few|TRBV2|TRBD1|TRBJ1-1
CASNGQGARAEAFF
TGTGCCAGCAACGGACAGGGGGCGAGGGCTGAAGCTTTCTTT
>-|TRBV5-5|-|TRBJ1-4
CASSEPSKGEKLFF
TGTGCCAGCAGCGAACCTTCTAAGGGTGAAAAACTGTTTTTT
>-|TRBV18|-|TRBJ1-3
CASSPPIAAGNTIYF
TGTGCCAGCTCACCACCGATAGCTGCTGGAAACACCATATATTTT
>-|TRBV12-3/TRBV12-4|-|TRBJ1-5
CASSGTFRSNQPQHF
TGTGCCAGCAGTGGGACCTTCCGGAGCAATCAGCCCCAGCATTTT
>-|TRBV12-3/TRBV12-4|-|TRBJ2-5
CASSSRGGGETQYF
TGTGCCAGCAGTTCCAGGGGTGGAGGAGAGACCCAGTACTTC
>-|TRBV29-1|-|TRBJ1-2
CSVAALLQGDGYTF
TGCAGCGTTGCGGCCCTCTTGCAGGGCGATGGCTACACCTTC
>-|TRBV5-1|-|TRBJ2-6
CASSPQGGANVLTF
TGCGCCAGCAGCCCTCAGGGGGGGGCCAACGTCCTGACTTTC
>-|TRBV2|TRBD1|TRBJ1-5
CASRRDRGAYSNQPQHF
TGTGCCAGCAGGAGAGACAGGGGGGCATATAGCAATCAGCCCCAGCATTTT
>-|TRBV7-2|-|TRBJ2-3
CASSLIFQDTQYF
TGTGCCAGCAGCTTAATATTTCAGGATACGCAGTATTTT
>once|TRBV20-1|-|TRBJ1-1
CSAIRGGLVNTEAFF
TGCAGTGCCATCCGCGGGGGGTTGGTAAACACTGAAGCTTTCTTT
>many|TRBV28|-|TRBJ1-5
CASSFSSNQPQHF
TGTGCCAGCAGTTTTTCGAGCAATCAGCCCCAGCATTTT
>few|TRBV18|-|TRBJ1-5
CASSPYSNQPQHF
TGTGCCAGCTCACCATATAGCAATCAGCCCCAGCATTTT
>-|TRBV7-2|TRBD2|TRBJ2-3
CASSPGRDTQYF
TGTGCCAGCAGTCCCGGGAGGGATACGCAGTATTTT
>few|TRBV20-1|-|TRBJ2-7
CSARAQYEQYF
TGCAGTGCTAGAGCCCAGTACGAGCAGTACTTC
>-|TRBV27|-|TRBJ2-1
CASSRLHPNEQFF
TGTGCCAGCAGTCGGCTTCACCCCAATGAGCAGTTCTTC
>few|TRBV27|-|TRBJ2-7
CASSLSRRSGAYEQYF
TGTGCCAGCAGTTTATCGCGACGCTCGGGGGCCTACGAGCAGTACTTC